One sample yielded the 14 T cell receptor beta chains listed below, sequenced in a study of blood T cells in healthy people across ages (dated by TCRdb to the mid-2010s). Library preparation was by 5' RACE. The sequencing machine was an Illumina HiSeq 2500. A second PCR of about 7 to 12 cycles was performed with a sample-barcoded 5' primer and a J-beta primer mix. Through fastp at Q25 and MiXCR, TCRdb rebuilt clones from the public reads, retaining in-frame beta chains. Merged by CDR3 protein, the rows form single entries marked with the most common genes and DNA. The sample includes about 1.1 million distinct CDR3 sequences, with more than 30% observed a single time. The top ten clones comprise around 12% of the sample. The sample was blood. These TCRs come from a man younger than 35 in good health.

The chain combines TRBV27 with TRBJ2-3; D unresolved. V was clipped by 5 bases and J by 0 bases, with 9 bases between them. The CDR3 is 14 amino acids. From germline, CDR1 is MNHEY and CDR2 SMNVEV (reference sequence). The CDR3 reads CASSVTPSTDTQYF. CDR3 DNA: TGTGCCAGCAGTGTAACTCCTAGCACAGATACGCAGTATTTT.

The sample holds a few counts of this clonotype. The chain couples TRBV3-1 to TRBJ2-3; TRBD2 agrees at 7 bases. V lost 4 bases to trimming and J lost 2 bases; unmatched junction nucleotides: 6. Germline CDR1 LGHDT, CDR2 YNNKEL (reference sequence). The CDR3 has 15 residues. CDR3: CASSPGLVPTDTQYF. The CDR3 DNA reads as TGTGCCAGCAGCCCCGGACTAGTGCCCACAGATACGCAGTATTTT.

This chain's CDR3 is CASSRVPSTDTQYF. The DNA of the CDR3 is TGTGCCAGCAGTCGGGTGCCGAGCACAGATACGCAGTATTTT. This chain connects TRBV7-2 to TRBJ2-3; D not certain. V lost 6 bases to trimming and J lost 0 bases, with 10 bases between them. Germline values: CDR1 SGHTA, CDR2 FQGNSA. CDR3 size: 14 residues.

The chain combines TRBV7-2 with TRBJ1-3; D is possibly TRBD1 (5 bases). This CDR3 spans 14 amino acids. Germline V gene data show CDR1 as SGHTA and CDR2 as FQGNSA. The V gene lost 5 bases and the J gene lost 4 bases, with 12 bases spanning the gap. In nucleotides, the CDR3 is TGTGCCAGCAGCCATCAGGGAGACGGAAACACCATATATTTT. Translated, it gives CASSHQGDGNTIYF.

The rearrangement joins TRBV15 to TRBJ2-5, with 9 bases matching TRBD1. The J call may be faulty, since TRBJ2-7 better matches the DNA end. Germline V gene data show CDR1 as LNHNV and CDR2 as YYDKDF (reference sequence). The CDR3 has 14 amino acids. The CDR3 DNA sequence: TGTGCCACCAGCACCGACAGGGGGGCATACGAGCAGTACTTC. Protein product: CATSTDRGAYEQYF.

The table lists this clonotype with a few counts. The J gene is TRBJ2-5, the V gene TRBV25-1; either TRBD1 or TRBD2 may fit D (6 bases each). This CDR3 has 14 amino acids. Trimming removed 1 base from V and 1 base from J, with 7 bases in between. Per the germline V gene, CDR1 is MGHDK and CDR2 is SYGVNS. This chain's CDR3 is CASSESGAQETQYF. The CDR3 DNA reads as TGTGCCAGCAGTGAATCGGGGGCCCAAGAGACCCAGTACTTC.

This clonotype was found once. This sequence joins TRBV18 and TRBJ1-2, with 8 positions matching TRBD1. This CDR3 has 14 amino acids. Trimming removed 3 bases from V and 10 bases from J; junction bases left unmatched: 10. From germline, CDR1 is KGHSH and CDR2 LQKENI. The CDR3 protein is CASSPETGAGDYTF. For the CDR3, the DNA is TGTGCCAGCTCACCGGAGACAGGGGCGGGAGACTACACCTTC.

J is TRBJ2-1 and V is TRBV5-5, with 8 bases that match TRBD2. TRBJ2-7 explains the end of the DNA better; the J call may be wrong. Germline-derived CDR1 and CDR2 are SGHKS and YYEKEE (reference sequence). This CDR3 spans 16 amino acids. In DNA, the CDR3 is TGTGCCAGCAGTACGGTCGGCGGGGGGTCCTACAATGAGCAGTACTTC. Translation gives CASSTVGGGSYNEQYF.

A few counts support this clonotype. V usage is TRBV6-5 and J usage is TRBJ1-2; perhaps TRBD1 as D (6 bases). The germline gives CDR1 MNHEY, CDR2 SVGAGI. The CDR3 has 13 residues. The ends were cut back, 6 bases at V and 6 bases at J, with 14 bases in the middle. The CDR3 sequence: CASRNDRRNGYTF. CDR3 nucleotide sequence: TGTGCCAGCAGGAATGACAGGAGGAATGGCTACACCTTC.

CDR3 in amino acids: CASSLTYGNTIYF. For the CDR3, the DNA is TGTGCCAGCAGTTTAACGTATGGAAACACCATATATTTT. V usage is TRBV27 and J usage is TRBJ1-3; the D is unclear. V lost 2 bases and J lost 3, with 5 bases in between. Germline CDR1 and CDR2: MNHEY and SMNVEV (reference sequence). CDR3 length equals 13 residues.

The chain links TRBV2 to TRBJ1-5, with D perhaps TRBD1 (6 bases). V lost 8 bases and J lost 0, with 8 bases in between. Germline V gene lookup returns CDR1 SNHLY and CDR2 FYNNEI. CDR3 length: 13 residues. The CDR3 reads CASGGDSNQPQHF. CDR3 in DNA: TGTGCCAGCGGGGGCGATAGCAATCAGCCCCAGCATTTT.

This chain uses TRBV7-6 with TRBJ2-1, with D possibly being TRBD1 (6 bases). Germline V gives CDR1 SGHVS, CDR2 FNYEAQ. The CDR3 contains 15 residues. The V end was cut by 3 bases, the J end by 5 bases, with 14 bases between. CDR3 sequence reads: CASSFGLKGDNEQFF. In DNA form, the CDR3 reads TGTGCCAGCAGCTTTGGGCTCAAGGGGGACAATGAGCAGTTCTTC.

The rearrangement joins TRBV7-9 to TRBJ1-1; the D gene is possibly TRBD1 (6 bases). The ends were cut back, 5 bases at V and 7 bases at J, with 14 bases in the middle. CDR3 length equals 13 residues. CDR1 is SEHNR and CDR2 is FQNEAQ in the germline V gene (reference sequence). The chain's CDR3 is CASSPQDRYEAFF. The CDR3 DNA follows: TGTGCCAGCAGCCCACAGGACAGATATGAAGCTTTCTTT.

This chain's CDR3 is CASSQTIAGGAKETQYF. Written as DNA, the CDR3 is TGCGCCAGCAGCCAAACAATAGCGGGGGGGGCTAAAGAGACCCAGTACTTC. J is TRBJ2-5 and V is TRBV4-3; 11 positions agree with TRBD2. Germline loops: CDR1 LGHNA, CDR2 YSLEER. With V trimmed by 2 bases and J by 3 bases, 8 bases remained unmatched. The CDR3 contains 17 residues.